These 26 T cell receptor beta chains originate from one sample sequenced in a study of T-cell reconstitution after alpha-beta-depleted transplantation in children. Library preparation (for TCRbeta) was performed with unique molecular identifiers. TCRdb reanalysed the PCR reads using MiXCR and keeps one entry per CDR3 protein. The repertoire includes about 400,000 distinct CDR3 sequences, roughly 21% of them detected once, and 3.8% sits in the top ten. Sequenced material: PBMCs from the stem cell graft donor, taken from the stem cell graft. The receptors shown here come from a human donor who donated a stem cell graft to a child with acute myeloid leukemia.

The table lists this clonotype with many counts. The rearrangement links TRBV4-3 to TRBJ2-1, with 9 bases that match TRBD2. This CDR3 comprises 14 residues. From germline, CDR1 is LGHNA and CDR2 YSLEER. The V segment lost 5 bases and the J segment 6 bases; nucleotides outside the gene matches: 5. CDR3 protein: CASSSGLASNEQFF. Here the CDR3 DNA reads TGCGCCAGCAGCTCTGGACTAGCGAGCAATGAGCAGTTCTTC.

This chain connects TRBV11-2 to TRBJ2-1; TRBD1 matches 7 bases. J gave up 7 bases and V 3 bases, and 9 bases lay outside the gene matches. Germline V gene sequence: CDR1 SGHAT, CDR2 FQNNGV. The length of the CDR3 is 15 residues. In DNA form, the CDR3 reads TGTGCCAGCAGCTTTCGGACAGGTCCGGGAAATGAGCAGTTCTTC. Amino acid sequence: CASSFRTGPGNEQFF.

The V and J genes are TRBV12-3 or TRBV12-4 and TRBJ2-3; TRBD2 agrees at 7 bases. V gave up 5 bases and J gave up 2 bases; unmatched junction bases: 7. The CDR3 is 15 amino acids. The CDR3 is CASSTGTTSTDTQYF. The CDR3 bases are TGTGCCAGCAGTACCGGGACTACCTCCACAGATACGCAGTATTTT.

This clonotype was picked up a small number of times. This chain connects TRBV10-3 to TRBJ2-1; D tentatively fits TRBD1 or TRBD2 (5 bases each). CDR3 length: 12 amino acids. V lost 1 base, J lost 15 bases, and 13 bases lay in between. The germline V gene has CDR1 ENHRY and CDR2 SYGVKD. The CDR3 DNA sequence: TGTGCCATCAGTGAGTTTAGGGACCTAACGTTCTTC. Its protein product is CAISEFRDLTFF.

This clonotype was found a few times. Written as DNA, the CDR3 is TGTGCCAGCAGATATACATTGCGGGGAGATACGCAGTATTTT. Amino acid sequence: CASRYTLRGDTQYF. This rearrangement joins TRBV12-3 or TRBV12-4 to TRBJ2-3; tentative D call: TRBD2 (6 bases). This CDR3 has 14 residues. Trimming took off 6 bases at V and 5 bases at J, with 15 bases between the two ends.

The chain has TRBV28 and TRBJ2-7, with 11 bases aligning to TRBD2. Trimming took 5 bases from V and 1 from J; bases not matched to a gene: 13. CDR3 size: 18 residues. Germline lookup yields CDR1 MDHEN and CDR2 SYDVKM. Written as DNA, the CDR3 is TGTGCCAGCAGTCCGCTCGAACTAGCGGGAGCGAAGTCCTACGAGCAGTACTTC. This sequence encodes CASSPLELAGAKSYEQYF.

This clonotype was counted ten times or more. CDR3 in DNA: TGTGCCAGCAGCGGCGCCGGCTCCCCGCAGTATTTT. Its translation is CASSGAGSPQYF. This chain links TRBV12-3 or TRBV12-4 with TRBJ2-3; D is ambiguous. Trimming took 6 bases from V and 10 from J, leaving 14 bases between them. The CDR3 runs to 12 residues.

In this sample, this clonotype turned up a few times. The rearrangement uses TRBV12-3 or TRBV12-4 and TRBJ2-5, with 10 positions matching TRBD2. V dropped 5 bases and J dropped 5; count of bases not matched to a gene: 5. The CDR3 sequence is 14 residues long. The CDR3 sequence is CASSPSGRVETQYF. In DNA form, the CDR3 reads TGTGCCAGCAGTCCAAGCGGGAGGGTTGAGACCCAGTACTTC.

The V and J genes are TRBV28 and TRBJ2-1, with D possibly being TRBD1 (5 bases). The germline V gene encodes CDR1 MDHEN and CDR2 SYDVKM. Deletions cut 7 bases from V and 2 bases from J, with 9 bases between. This CDR3 is 13 amino acids long. The CDR3 DNA sequence: TGTGCCAGCACGGACAATACCTACAATGAGCAGTTCTTC. It is translated as CASTDNTYNEQFF. The full variable domain, rest sourced from reference TRBV28 and TRBJ2-1, is DVKVTQSSRYLVKRTGEKVFLECVQDMDHENMFWYRQDPGLGLRLIYFSYDVKMKEKGDIPEGYSVSREKKERFSLILESASTNQTSMYLCASTDNTYNEQFFGPGTRLTVL.

The rearrangement joins TRBV24-1 to TRBJ2-1, with 14 nucleotides matching TRBD2. Trimming removed 7 bases from V and 8 bases from J; junction bases left unmatched: 3. CDR1 is KGHDR, CDR2 SFDVKD, per germline. This CDR3 has 14 residues. The CDR3 sequence: CATRGLAGDHEQFF. In nucleotides, the CDR3 is TGTGCCACCAGGGGACTAGCGGGAGACCATGAGCAGTTCTTC.

This clonotype was found a few times. The rearrangement links TRBV10-1 to TRBJ2-3, with D tentatively TRBD2 (5 bases). V dropped 9 bases and J dropped 6 bases, with 10 bases sitting between them. Germline V CDR1 and CDR2: WNHNN, SYGVQD (reference sequence). This CDR3 comprises 11 residues. The CDR3 loop reads CASGSEDTQYF. DNA for the CDR3: TGCGCCAGTGGGAGTGAGGATACGCAGTATTTT.

The chain links TRBV24-1 to TRBJ2-7, with TRBD2 matching over 13 bases. Germline V gene lookup returns CDR1 KGHDR and CDR2 SFDVKD. V shed 3 bases and J 8 bases; nucleotides not matched to a gene: 3. The CDR3 runs 14 residues. The CDR3 nucleotides are TGTGCCACCAGTGATCCGGGACTAGCGGGAAAGCAGTACTTC. Translation gives CATSDPGLAGKQYF.

The gene calls are TRBV25-1 and TRBJ1-5; unclear D gene. This CDR3 has 13 amino acids. Trimming removed 2 bases at V and 2 bases at J, with 4 bases between. Germline CDR1 reads MGHDK; CDR2 reads SYGVNS. CDR3: CASSEVGNQPQHF. The CDR3 DNA follows: TGTGCCAGCAGTGAAGTCGGCAATCAGCCCCAGCATTTT.

This sequence joins TRBV5-1 and TRBJ2-1, with D possibly called TRBD1 or TRBD2 (5 bases each). Germline CDR1 reads SGHRS; CDR2 reads YFSETQ. V was clipped by 0 bases and J by 3 bases, with 10 bases between them. The CDR3 covers 15 residues. CDR3 amino acids: CASSLGGSRYNEQFF. In DNA form, the CDR3 reads TGCGCCAGCAGCTTGGGGGGGAGTCGCTACAATGAGCAGTTCTTC.

The chain recombines TRBV13 with TRBJ2-7; 8 nucleotides agree with TRBD2. V lost 7 bases, J lost 3 bases, and 8 bases stayed unmatched. The CDR3 consists of 14 residues. Germline assignment: CDR1 PRHDT and CDR2 FYEKMQ (reference sequence). The CDR3 nucleotides are TGTGCCAGCACCCTGGGGACTAGTGACTACGAGCAGTACTTC. This sequence encodes CASTLGTSDYEQYF.

This clonotype was found a few times. The rearrangement links TRBV12-3 or TRBV12-4 to TRBJ2-2; 13 nucleotides agree with TRBD2. The CDR3 covers 18 residues. The trim removed 5 bases at V and 4 bases at J, leaving 10 bases unmatched. CDR3 nucleotide sequence: TGTGCCAGCAGTCCAGGGACTAGCGGGATGGGAGGCACCGGGGAGCTGTTTTTT. This codes for CASSPGTSGMGGTGELFF.

The chain couples TRBV15 to TRBJ2-7; D ambiguous. CDR3 length: 13 amino acids. The ends were cut back, 1 base at V and 7 bases at J, with 11 bases in the middle. The germline CDR1 and CDR2 sequences are LNHNV and YYDKDF (reference sequence). CDR3 region: CATSRVGVEEQYF. CDR3 nucleotides: TGTGCCACCAGCAGAGTTGGGGTTGAGGAGCAGTACTTC.

This clonotype occurred a few times. The rearrangement joins TRBV11-3 to TRBJ2-3; weak D call: TRBD1 (5 bases). This CDR3 contains 14 residues. The V and J ends lost 5 bases and 2 bases respectively, with 11 bases between them. Germline CDR1 is SGHNT and CDR2 is YENEEA. The CDR3 DNA sequence: TGTGCCAGCAGCCCCGACAGAAACACAGATACGCAGTATTTT. Protein product: CASSPDRNTDTQYF.

The V call is TRBV20-1, the J call TRBJ2-1; TRBD2 aligns across 11 bases. The CDR3 extends over 14 amino acids. J was trimmed by 4 bases and V by 6 bases; bases with no gene match: 5. CDR1 is DFQATT, CDR2 SNEGSKA, per germline (reference sequence). CDR3 DNA sequence: TGCAGTGCCCAAACTAGCGGGGGTTACAATGAGCAGTTCTTC. Translating gives CSAQTSGGYNEQFF.

The table lists this clonotype with a few counts. The genes are TRBV5-5 and TRBJ2-5; TRBD2 aligns across 9 bases. CDR1 is SGHKS, CDR2 YYEKEE, per germline (reference sequence). V trimming: 0 bases; J trimming: 0 bases; junction bases outside the gene matches: 6. The CDR3 totals 17 residues. CDR3 coding DNA: TGTGCCAGCAGCTTGGCATTGACTAGCGGTGACCAAGAGACCCAGTACTTC. Translation: CASSLALTSGDQETQYF.

This clonotype was counted between two and nine times. The chain links TRBV12-3 or TRBV12-4 to TRBJ1-1; 8 bases are a match to TRBD1. Trimming removed 6 bases from V and 6 bases from J; junction bases left unmatched: 9. The CDR3 runs to 14 residues. CDR3 in amino acids: CASRSQDRVSEAFF. Written as DNA, the CDR3 is TGTGCCAGCAGATCCCAGGACAGGGTCTCTGAAGCTTTCTTT.

This chain connects TRBV29-1 to TRBJ2-1; D perhaps matches TRBD1 (6 bases). Germline assignment: CDR1 SQVTM and CDR2 ANQGSEA. V was clipped by 3 bases and J by 0 bases, with 9 bases between them. The length of the CDR3 is 14 residues. The CDR3 here is CSVDQGSSYNEQFF. CDR3 sequence (DNA): TGCAGCGTTGACCAGGGGAGCTCCTACAATGAGCAGTTCTTC.

This clonotype was seen more than once but under ten times. This chain connects TRBV7-3 to TRBJ2-1; no clear D gene. V gave up 5 bases and J gave up 2 bases, with 10 bases separating them. CDR1 SGHTA and CDR2 FQGTGA come from the germline V gene. This CDR3 region has 14 residues. The CDR3 nucleotides are TGTGCCAGCAGCCCGGGTCTCGCCTACAATGAGCAGTTCTTC. The encoded protein is CASSPGLAYNEQFF.

This clonotype was seen ten or more times. CDR3 amino acids: CSAHGKGTAFF. In DNA, the CDR3 is TGCAGTGCTCATGGAAAGGGGACCGCTTTCTTT. The chain combines TRBV20-1 with TRBJ1-1, with D maybe TRBD1 (5 bases). The CDR3 runs 11 residues. Trimming cost V 5 bases and J 11 bases, with 15 bases left between them. Germline values: CDR1 DFQATT, CDR2 SNEGSKA (reference sequence).

In nucleotides, the CDR3 is TGTGCCAGCAGCGGGGGGGGGAGGATAACCACCTACGAGCAGTACTTC. This codes for CASSGGGRITTYEQYF. J is TRBJ2-7 and V is TRBV7-4, with TRBD2 identical over 7 bases. After removal of 5 bases from V and 2 bases from J, the junction contained 12 bases not matched to a gene. The CDR3 consists of 16 residues. The germline CDR1 and CDR2 sequences are SGHVT and SQSDAQ. Full variable domain (remainder filled in from reference TRBV7-4 and TRBJ2-7): GAGVSQSPRYKVAKRGRDVALRCDSISGHVTLYWYRQTLGQGSEVLTYSQSDAQRDKSGRPSGRFSAERPERSVSTLKIQRTEQGDSAVYLCASSGGGRITTYEQYFGPGTRLTVT.

Many counts were recorded for this clonotype. CDR3 DNA: TGTGCCACCAGTGATCCGGGAGTGATAGGAGAGACCCAGTACTTC. Translated, it gives CATSDPGVIGETQYF. This sequence joins TRBV24-1 and TRBJ2-5, with D perhaps TRBD2 (6 bases). Trimming cost V 3 bases and J 4 bases, with 14 bases left between them. The CDR3 spans 15 residues. CDR1 KGHDR and CDR2 SFDVKD come from the germline V gene.